This T cell receptor (beta chain) appears in the sequencing data of a study of a mutant IDH1 vaccine in newly diagnosed glioma. Broader study findings: Vaccination induced immune responses in around 93% of patients.

The time point was: week 5, during vaccination. A single vaccine dose contained 300 ug of mutant IDH1 20-mer peptide, and topical imiquimod was used with it. The V and J ends lost 2 bases and 4 bases respectively, with 9 bases between them. This CDR3 contains 13 residues. CDR1 and CDR2 from the germline V gene are MNHEY and SMNVEV (reference sequence). As to this clone: As yet, its antigen is unknown.

The method was immunoSEQ multiplex PCR; TCRdb's version includes in-frame clones alone and lacks a portion of them. Found here are 20,000 to 30,000 clones, roughly 84% of them singletons; the top ten hold around 7.2%. This material consisted of PBMCs, taken from a glioma patient whose treatment included an IDH1 peptide vaccine. This TCR came from a man in his forties or fifties with glioma. Some clones in this sample may be carry-over from other donors' samples. J is TRBJ2-7 and V is TRBV27, with D possibly TRBD2 on 6 matching bases. The DNA of the CDR3 is TGTGCCAGCAGTTTACCCGGGGGTTACGAGCAGTACTTC. Translation gives CASSLPGGYEQYF.